This T cell receptor (beta chain) derives from a study of blood T cells in healthy people across ages. Using a J-beta primer mix together with a sample-barcoded 5' primer, a second PCR was run for roughly 6 to 12 cycles. TCRdb fed the 5' RACE reads into MiXCR, producing one record per CDR3 protein. The sample lists about 760,000 distinct CDR3 sequences, approximately 25% occurring once. The CDR3 has 17 amino acids. Germline-derived CDR1 and CDR2 are SGHVS and FNYEAQ. This clonotype occurred a few times. This sample also appeared in a second study, on T cells of mothers and their children. That work contributes: M1S, a second-PCR primer, added sample barcodes and 2-4 random nucleotides.

Source material: blood. The chain joins TRBV7-6 to TRBJ2-1; weak D call: TRBD1 (6 bases). The DNA end favors TRBJ2-5, so the J call may be wrong. This TCR was sampled from a boy aged 10-17 years in good health. The CDR3 nucleotides are TGTGCCAGCAGCTACAACCGCGCCCAGGGGAAGGGGGAGACCCAGTACTTC. Its translation is CASSYNRAQGKGETQYF.